Listed below are T cell receptor beta chains from one sample, sequenced in a study of T-cell memory formation after mild COVID-19. Each CDR3 protein gets one entry after TCRdb re-called the 5' RACE reads with MiXCR. The repertoire includes around 130,000 distinct CDR3 sequences, over 15% of them detected once, and roughly 5.3% sits in the top ten. Sequenced: PBMCs or a T cell subset sorted from them (not recorded which). The receptors were gathered from a young man who had mild COVID-19 (a few samples of this study predate the infection). Cell type and time point are not known. Both conserved end residues are part of each CDR3. Fields, in order: J gene, D gene, clone size, V gene, CDR3 protein, CDR3 DNA. D genes are given only for firm matches. Clone size is shown for a subset of rows, as once, few, many or a class of expanded clone.

J: TRBJ2-1
D: .
size: few
V: TRBV7-2
CDR3: CASSLARGSYNEQFF
DNA: TGTGCCAGCAGCTTAGCGAGGGGGTCCTACAATGAGCAGTTCTTC

J: TRBJ2-3
D: .
size: .
V: TRBV7-6
CDR3: CASSLAGQRTDTQYF
DNA: TGTGCCAGCAGCTTAGCTGGACAGCGAACAGATACGCAGTATTTT

J: TRBJ1-5
D: TRBD1
size: .
V: TRBV20-1
CDR3: CSALRQGRSNQPQHF
DNA: TGCAGTGCCCTCCGACAGGGTAGGAGCAATCAGCCCCAGCATTTT

J: TRBJ2-3
D: .
size: .
V: TRBV15
CDR3: CATSPGRTDTQYF
DNA: TGTGCCACCAGCCCAGGGCGCACAGATACGCAGTATTTT

J: TRBJ2-4
D: .
size: .
V: TRBV9
CDR3: CASSVGAWGDIQYF
DNA: TGTGCCAGCAGCGTAGGGGCTTGGGGTGACATTCAGTACTTC

J: TRBJ2-1
D: TRBD2
size: few
V: TRBV7-6
CDR3: CASSSTAGHAYNEQFF
DNA: TGTGCCAGCAGCTCCACAGCGGGGCACGCCTACAATGAGCAGTTCTTC

J: TRBJ1-2
D: TRBD1
size: .
V: TRBV11-2
CDR3: CASSLDTGDGYTF
DNA: TGTGCCAGCAGCTTAGATACAGGGGACGGCTACACCTTC

J: TRBJ2-7
D: .
size: few
V: TRBV20-1
CDR3: CSAMKAGRSEQYF
DNA: TGCAGTGCTATGAAAGCAGGGAGAAGCGAGCAGTACTTC

J: TRBJ1-2
D: .
size: .
V: TRBV4-2
CDR3: CASSRETDLYGYTF
DNA: TGTGCCAGCAGCCGAGAGACAGACCTCTATGGCTACACCTTC

J: TRBJ1-2
D: .
size: .
V: TRBV5-1
CDR3: CASSQGASNYGYTF
DNA: TGCGCCAGCAGCCAGGGAGCCAGCAACTATGGCTACACCTTC

J: TRBJ1-5
D: .
size: .
V: TRBV6-2/TRBV6-3
CDR3: CASSDRTGNQPQHF
DNA: TGTGCCAGCAGCGATCGGACAGGCAATCAGCCCCAGCATTTT

J: TRBJ2-7
D: .
size: few
V: TRBV7-2
CDR3: CASSLFRRGEQYF
DNA: TGTGCCAGCAGCTTATTCCGACGGGGCGAGCAGTACTTC

J: TRBJ2-2
D: .
size: few
V: TRBV9
CDR3: CASSVGVNPTTGELFF
DNA: TGTGCCAGCAGCGTAGGGGTCAACCCCACCACCGGGGAGCTGTTTTTT

J: TRBJ1-1
D: .
size: .
V: TRBV24-1
CDR3: CATSDSYADEAFF
DNA: TGTGCCACCAGTGATTCTTACGCCGATGAAGCTTTCTTT

J: TRBJ2-7
D: .
size: .
V: TRBV7-2
CDR3: CASSWDTYEQYF
DNA: TGTGCCAGCAGCTGGGACACCTACGAGCAGTACTTC

J: TRBJ2-3
D: .
size: many
V: TRBV29-1
CDR3: CSVEVGGGSGDTQYF
DNA: TGCAGCGTTGAAGTAGGTGGGGGCTCAGGAGATACGCAGTATTTT

J: TRBJ1-1
D: TRBD1
size: many
V: TRBV12-3/TRBV12-4
CDR3: CASTGQGAQPLAAFF
DNA: TGTGCCAGCACCGGGCAGGGGGCGCAGCCCCTAGCAGCTTTCTTT

J: TRBJ2-5
D: TRBD2
size: few
V: TRBV7-2
CDR3: CASSLAQGLALETQYF
DNA: TGTGCCAGCAGCTTAGCCCAAGGACTAGCGCTGGAGACCCAGTACTTC

J: TRBJ1-2
D: .
size: few
V: TRBV6-5
CDR3: CASSYSVLSYGYTF
DNA: TGTGCCAGCAGTTACTCCGTCCTGAGCTATGGCTACACCTTC

J: TRBJ2-5
D: TRBD2
size: few
V: TRBV7-2
CDR3: CASSLMTSGKETQYF
DNA: TGTGCCAGCAGCTTAATGACTAGCGGTAAAGAGACCCAGTACTTC

J: TRBJ2-5
D: .
size: few
V: TRBV12-3/TRBV12-4
CDR3: CASRGQETQYF
DNA: TGTGCCAGCAGGGGACAAGAGACCCAGTACTTC

J: TRBJ1-1
D: .
size: few
V: TRBV2
CDR3: CASSPDTEAFF
DNA: TGTGCCAGCTCACCGGACACTGAAGCTTTCTTT

J: TRBJ1-4
D: .
size: few
V: TRBV10-3
CDR3: CAISGGPGRSNEKLFF
DNA: TGTGCCATCAGTGGAGGTCCGGGGAGATCTAATGAAAAACTGTTTTTT

J: TRBJ1-1
D: .
size: few
V: TRBV28
CDR3: CASSFRGGGNTEAFF
DNA: TGTGCCAGCAGTTTCCGCGGGGGCGGGAACACTGAAGCTTTCTTT

J: TRBJ2-5
D: .
size: .
V: TRBV29-1
CDR3: CSVSGTPQETQYF
DNA: TGCAGCGTTTCGGGGACACCCCAAGAGACCCAGTACTTC

J: TRBJ1-4
D: .
size: .
V: TRBV7-2
CDR3: CASSQAATNEKLFF
DNA: TGTGCCAGCAGCCAGGCAGCAACTAATGAAAAACTGTTTTTT

J: TRBJ2-3
D: .
size: few
V: TRBV19
CDR3: CASSADLVRGADTQYF
DNA: TGTGCCAGTTCCGCTGATCTAGTGAGGGGGGCAGATACGCAGTATTTT

J: TRBJ2-1
D: .
size: few
V: TRBV7-8
CDR3: CASSAYRDAQGEQFF
DNA: TGTGCCAGCAGCGCGTACCGGGACGCTCAGGGTGAGCAGTTCTTC

J: TRBJ1-6
D: .
size: few
V: TRBV7-9
CDR3: CASSLEQLAPLHF
DNA: TGTGCCAGCAGCTTAGAGCAGTTGGCCCCCCTCCACTTT